The sequence of this T cell receptor beta chain was determined in a study of T cell repertoires in cytomegalovirus infection. Across the whole study: Public TCR beta signatures indicated both CMV infection and matching HLA type.

Regarding the study as a whole: In two of eight donors, the top clonotype was HLA-C-restricted CMV-specific. Totalled public TCR beta family frequency picked out people who carried CMV plus the relevant HLA.

Ten or more counts support this clonotype. The antigen remains undetermined. V trimming: 6 bases; J trimming: 7 bases; junction bases outside the gene matches: 4. This CDR3 comprises 13 residues. TCRdb processed the reads anew with MiXCR; each CDR3 protein has one entry. The sample has more than 150,000 distinct CDR3 sequences, 28% seen once; the top ten hold 31%. This chain joins TRBV12-3 or TRBV12-4 and TRBJ2-1; 9 nucleotides agree with TRBD2. The material sequenced was PBMCs. This sequence originates from a human donor in good health (CMV status not recorded). Some clones in this sample may be carry-over from other donors' samples. CDR3 loop: CASRRGGENEQFF. DNA for the CDR3: TGTGCCAGCAGGCGGGGGGGCGAAAATGAGCAGTTCTTC.